This T cell receptor beta chain was recorded in a study of blood T cell repertoires in COVID-19. The CDR3 has 18 residues. Germline lookup yields CDR1 LNHDA and CDR2 SQIVND (reference sequence). Trimming at V came to 6 bases and at J to 2 bases, leaving 11 bases not matched to a gene. Sequencing was performed with immunoSEQ multiplex PCR; in TCRdb, only in-frame clones are kept and a portion is missing. The table shows more than 100,000 clones, with around 83% occurring only once. The chain uses TRBV19 and TRBJ2-3; 13 positions match TRBD2. This sequence was found in a woman in her forties or fifties with acute or convalescent COVID-19. Sequencing input: peripheral blood. The CDR3 nucleotides read TGTGCCAGTAGCGCGACTAGCGGGGGGCCCACCCCCACAGATACGCAGTATTTT. It specifies CASSATSGGPTPTDTQYF. The entire variable domain, with the rest obtained from reference TRBV19 and TRBJ2-3, is as follows: DGGITQSPKYLFRKEGQNVTLSCEQNLNHDAMYWYRQDPGQGLRLIYYSQIVNDFQKGDIAEGYSVSREKKESFPLTVTSAQKNPTAFYLCASSATSGGPTPTDTQYFGPGTRLTVL.